This TCR beta chain derives from a study of Graves' ophthalmopathy and Graves' hyperthyroidism. General study findings and limits: Blood also held most thyroid clonotypes expanded above 0.001 frequency.

Scientists amplified the TCR beta CDR3 regions from RNA transcripts. HTBI primers served in a first-round RT-PCR, which a second-round multiplex PCR followed. TCRdb re-derived calls from the multiplex PCR reads in MiXCR, one entry per CDR3 protein. Of 680,000 or so distinct CDR3 sequences in the sample, about a fifth were seen once. This clonotype was counted a few times. No antigen is known for it. Around 10 ml of fresh blood yielded the PBMCs by density gradient. This CDR3 contains 16 residues. V was clipped by 1 base and J by 0 bases, with 12 bases between them. Germline loops: CDR1 LNHNV, CDR2 YYDKDF (reference sequence).

Sequencing was carried out using peripheral blood. This receptor was identified in a woman under 30 with stable Graves' hyperthyroidism. Some clones in this sample may be carry-over from other donors' samples. The chain combines TRBV15 with TRBJ1-2; D is unclear. This CDR3 is CATSRAPDPTNYGYTF. CDR3 DNA: TGTGCCACCAGCAGAGCACCGGACCCAACTAACTATGGCTACACCTTC.